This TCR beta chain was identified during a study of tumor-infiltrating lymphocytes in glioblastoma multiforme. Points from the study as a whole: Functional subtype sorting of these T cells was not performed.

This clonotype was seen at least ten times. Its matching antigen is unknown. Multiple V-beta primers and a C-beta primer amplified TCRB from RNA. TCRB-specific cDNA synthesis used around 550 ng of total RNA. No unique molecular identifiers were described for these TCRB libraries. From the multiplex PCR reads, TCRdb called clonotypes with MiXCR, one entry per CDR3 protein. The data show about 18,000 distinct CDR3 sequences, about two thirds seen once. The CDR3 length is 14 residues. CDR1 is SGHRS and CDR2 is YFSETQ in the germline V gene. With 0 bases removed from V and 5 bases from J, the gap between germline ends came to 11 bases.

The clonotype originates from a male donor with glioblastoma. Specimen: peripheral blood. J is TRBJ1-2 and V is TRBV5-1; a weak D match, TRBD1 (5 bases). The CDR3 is CASSLAGTEYGYTF. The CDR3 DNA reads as TGCGCCAGCAGCTTGGCGGGGACGGAATATGGCTACACCTTC.